The 28 T cell receptor beta chains reported below all come from one sample, sequenced in a study of cytomegalovirus exposure and HLA in healthy donors. With 60 Vbeta and 13 Jbeta primers, the PCR was carried out. This table comes from immunoSEQ multiplex PCR, and its TCRdb copy is limited to in-frame clones, with some not included. The table lists about 110,000 clones, approximately 71% of them singletons. The specimen sequenced was PBMCs. The origin of the receptors is a man aged 35 to 55 in good health and CMV-seronegative.

V is TRBV7-9 and J is TRBJ1-4; D is unclear. V gave up 4 bases and J gave up 8 bases, with 23 bases separating them. The CDR3 totals 17 residues. The germline CDR1 and CDR2 sequences are SEHNR and FQNEAQ (reference sequence). This CDR3 is CASSSRENSRGNEKLFF. Here the CDR3 DNA reads TGTGCCAGCAGCTCACGGGAGAATTCACGCGGCAACGAAAAACTGTTTTTT. The variable domain in full, with the rest retrieved from reference TRBV7-9 and TRBJ1-4, is DTGVSQNPRHKITKRGQNVTFRCDPISEHNRLYWYRQTLGQGPEFLTYFQNEAQLEKSRLLSDRFSAERPKGSFSTLEIQRTEQGDSAMYLCASSSRENSRGNEKLFFGSGTQLSVL.

This chain uses TRBV5-1 with TRBJ1-1, with 8 bases matching TRBD1. The CDR3 has 13 residues. Germline V gene sequence: CDR1 SGHRS, CDR2 YFSETQ. The junction had 4 bases not matched to a gene; V was cut back by 3 bases and J by 6 bases. The CDR3 DNA follows: TGCGCCAGCAGCTACGGACAGGGCCCTGAAGCTTTCTTT. Amino acid sequence: CASSYGQGPEAFF.

This clone was seen more than once but under ten times. The rearrangement joins TRBV27 to TRBJ2-3; 9 bases map to TRBD2. The V gene's germline CDR1 is MNHEY and CDR2 SMNVEV (reference sequence). The CDR3 loop spans 21 amino acids. V lost 1 base and J lost 4; bases outside the gene matches: 21. CDR3 sequence: CASSLYYRRSGGLALPDTQYF. CDR3 coding DNA: TGTGCCAGCAGTTTATATTATCGGCGAAGCGGGGGGCTAGCACTCCCAGATACGCAGTATTTT.

In nucleotides, the CDR3 is TGTGCCAGTAACAGGGAAAGCTTCCTAGCCGGCTACACCTTC. It codes for CASNRESFLAGYTF. The chain has TRBV2 and TRBJ1-2; D possibly corresponds to TRBD1 (6 bases). Germline CDR1 SNHLY, CDR2 FYNNEI. V lost 9 bases, J lost 8 bases, and 22 bases lay in between. CDR3 length: 14 residues.

On this clone: Mismatch with germline at one junction end may stem from a read error. The J gene is TRBJ1-2, the V gene TRBV15, with TRBD1 matching over 8 bases. Germline loops: CDR1 LNHNV, CDR2 YYDKDF (reference sequence). The CDR3 loop spans 14 amino acids. CDR3 sequence (DNA): TGTGCCACCAGCAGAGATCGGGCAGGGGGCGCTTCCCCCTTC. Translation gives CATSRDRAGGASPF. Drawing the rest from reference TRBV15 and TRBJ1-2, the complete variable domain is DAMVIQNPRYQVTQFGKPVTLSCSQTLNHNVMYWYQQKSSQAPKLLFHYYDKDFNNEADTPDNFQSRRPNTSFCFLDIRSPGLGDTAMYLCATSRDRAGGASPFGSGTRLTVV.

This chain uses TRBV30 with TRBJ1-2; TRBD1 agrees at 10 bases. Germline V gene lookup returns CDR1 GTSNPN and CDR2 SVGIG (reference sequence). With V trimmed by 8 bases and J by 8 bases, 14 bases remained unmatched. This CDR3 region has 14 residues. Here the CDR3 DNA reads TGTGCCCAACAGTTGGGACAGGGGCTTGGCGGCTACACCTTC. Translating it yields CAQQLGQGLGGYTF.

The chain uses TRBV28 and TRBJ2-5; 11 bases map to TRBD2. The CDR3 is made up of 17 amino acids. CDR1 MDHEN and CDR2 SYDVKM come from the germline V gene. Germline trimming cut 3 bases from V and 2 bases from J; bases unmatched to any gene: 8. DNA for the CDR3: TGTGCCAGCAGTTTCCTTGGGACTAGCGGAGATCAAGAGACCCAGTACTTC. This sequence encodes CASSFLGTSGDQETQYF.

This chain uses TRBV9 with TRBJ2-3; 7 bases line up with TRBD2. This CDR3 has 15 amino acids. CDR1 is SGDLS, CDR2 YYNGEE, per germline. Unmatched junction bases numbered 8, after V lost 7 bases and J lost 0 bases. The CDR3 DNA sequence: TGTGCCAGCGCAGCGGGAAAATATAGCACAGATACGCAGTATTTT. Translating it yields CASAAGKYSTDTQYF. The full variable domain, in which reference TRBV9 and TRBJ2-3 provide the parts outside the CDR3, is DSGVTQTPKHLITATGQRVTLRCSPRSGDLSVYWYQQSLDQGLQFLIQYYNGEERAKGNILERFSAQQFPDLHSELNLSSLELGDSALYFCASAAGKYSTDTQYFGPGTRLTVL.

V and J are TRBV6-1 and TRBJ1-5, with 8 nucleotides matching TRBD1. The germline gives CDR1 MNHNS, CDR2 SASEGT. This CDR3 has 16 amino acids. The junction had 7 bases not matched to a gene; V was cut back by 4 bases and J by 2 bases. CDR3 protein: CASSADRGIRNQPQHF. The DNA of the CDR3 is TGTGCCAGCAGTGCTGACAGGGGAATTCGCAATCAGCCCCAGCATTTT.

Comment on this clone: Distinct nucleotide sequences in the sample also encode this CDR3. V is TRBV9 and J is TRBJ1-3; TRBD1 might be the D (5 bases). The CDR3 consists of 13 residues. From germline, CDR1 is SGDLS and CDR2 YYNGEE. V was trimmed by 4 bases and J by 1 base, leaving 6 bases between them. CDR3 sequence (DNA): TGTGCCAGCAGCCCAGGGTCTGGAAACACCATATATTTT. It specifies CASSPGSGNTIYF.

V and J are TRBV2 and TRBJ1-5; no clear D. Germline values: CDR1 SNHLY, CDR2 FYNNEI. Trimming shortened V by 4 bases and J by 5 bases, and 21 bases separated the two germline ends. The CDR3 extends over 17 amino acids. CDR3 bases: TGTGCCAGCAGTGTGGAACAGCCCTTTGTTAGGTATCAGCCCCAGCATTTT. Translating it yields CASSVEQPFVRYQPQHF.

This clone was counted a few times. CDR3 coding DNA: TGTGCCAGCAGTTGGGCGGGGGGAGCAAACGGGGAGCTGTTTTTT. Protein sequence: CASSWAGGANGELFF. The chain uses TRBV28 and TRBJ2-2, with 8 positions matching TRBD2. Per germline, CDR1 MDHEN and CDR2 SYDVKM. The CDR3 is 15 amino acids. The ends lost 4 bases at V and 7 bases at J; junction bases unmatched: 8.

The chain couples TRBV27 to TRBJ2-1; the match to TRBD1 covers 9 bases. The CDR3 covers 14 residues. CDR1 is MNHEY, CDR2 SMNVEV, per germline (reference sequence). Losses at the gene ends were 7 bases for V and 5 bases for J; bases not matched to a gene: 6. CDR3: CASTVGTGNNEQFF. DNA of the CDR3: TGTGCCAGCACCGTTGGGACAGGGAACAATGAGCAGTTCTTC.

The chain uses TRBV4-3 and TRBJ1-4; no clear D. Germline loops: CDR1 LGHNA, CDR2 YSLEER. The CDR3 loop spans 17 amino acids. The germline V and J ends were trimmed by 1 base and 7 bases, with 19 bases remaining between them. The CDR3 bases are TGCGCCAGCAGCCAAGGACTTGTAAGAGGCGGTGGTGAAAAACTGTTTTTT. Translating it yields CASSQGLVRGGGEKLFF.

V gene TRBV4-2 combines with J gene TRBJ1-1; 7 bases fit TRBD1. The CDR3 is 14 residues long. CDR1 is LGHNA, CDR2 YNFKEQ, per germline. With 1 base clipped from V and 6 bases from J, the junction kept 5 bases outside the gene matches. The CDR3 region is CASSQAMDRPEAFF. The CDR3 DNA is TGTGCCAGCAGCCAAGCTATGGACAGGCCTGAAGCTTTCTTT.

The chain recombines TRBV6-5 with TRBJ2-7, with a weak D call TRBD1 (5 bases). The CDR3 loop spans 15 amino acids. Trimming left V 5 bases short and J 5 bases short, with 19 bases between. From germline, CDR1 is MNHEY and CDR2 SVGAGI. CDR3 amino acids: CASSRAARAFDEQYF. The DNA of the CDR3 is TGTGCCAGCAGTCGAGCCGCCAGGGCTTTCGACGAGCAGTACTTC.

This clone has more than one count but fewer than ten. The V gene is TRBV15, the J gene TRBJ2-7; D is perhaps TRBD2 (6 bases). Trimming took off 0 bases at V and 1 base at J, with 22 bases between the two ends. Looked up from germline, CDR1 is LNHNV and CDR2 is YYDKDF (reference sequence). The CDR3 sequence is 19 residues long. CDR3 DNA sequence: TGTGCCACCAGCAGAGATATCGGGAGTTCGGCAGGACGGTCCTACGAGCAGTACTTC. Translated: CATSRDIGSSAGRSYEQYF.

A note on this clone: Mismatch with germline at one junction end may stem from a read error. This chain connects TRBV6-5 to TRBJ1-6; weak D call: TRBD1 (6 bases). The CDR3 consists of 14 residues. The germline V gene encodes CDR1 MNHEY and CDR2 SVGAGI. CDR3 region: CASSYYRDNSPLRF. In nucleotides, the CDR3 is TGTGCCAGCAGTTACTACAGGGATAATTCACCCCTCCGCTTT.

This clone was detected a few times. The chain uses TRBV6-1 and TRBJ2-1; TRBD2 might be the D (6 bases). The CDR3 loop spans 13 amino acids. Germline assignment: CDR1 MNHNS and CDR2 SASEGT. V was clipped by 4 bases and J by 7 bases, with 11 bases between them. The DNA for the CDR3 is TGTGCCAGCAGTGTGAATAGCGGTAATGAGCAGTTCTTC. Its translation is CASSVNSGNEQFF.

This clone was seen only a few times. This chain uses TRBV5-1 with TRBJ2-7; D is undetermined. The ends were cut back, 3 bases at V and 1 base at J, with 14 bases in the middle. CDR1 is SGHRS, CDR2 YFSETQ, per germline. This CDR3 contains 15 residues. The CDR3 DNA is TGCGCCAGCAGCTCTGGCGGATTTGGGTCCTACGAGCAGTACTTC. Translation: CASSSGGFGSYEQYF.

The chain couples TRBV7-2 to TRBJ2-5; 8 nucleotides agree with TRBD1. Trimming at V came to 5 bases and at J to 6 bases, leaving 8 bases not matched to a gene. CDR3 length: 14 residues. The germline gives CDR1 SGHTA, CDR2 FQGNSA. CDR3 sequence (DNA): TGTGCCAGCAGCCGAACGACAGGGGAGAAGACCCAGTACTTC. It codes for CASSRTTGEKTQYF.

The chain links TRBV4-1 to TRBJ2-1, with D possibly being TRBD2 (6 bases). CDR1 and CDR2 (germline): MGHRA, YSYEKL. There are 14 residues in the CDR3. V lost 1 base, J lost 7 bases, and 11 bases lay in between. In DNA, the CDR3 is TGCGCCAGCAGCCAAGGTGGCGGGGTTAATGAGCAGTTCTTC. This encodes CASSQGGGVNEQFF.

This clone turned up a few times. The genes are TRBV23-1 and TRBJ2-7, with TRBD1 matching over 7 bases. TRBV23-1 is treated as an ORF (open reading frame) with a function not yet certain. The CDR3 is 16 amino acids. The J segment lost 1 base and the V segment lost 0 bases, leaving 6 bases of the junction unmatched. The CDR3 DNA sequence: TGCGCCAGCAGTCAATCGATTCCGGGACAGTCCTACGAGCAGTACTTC. It translates to CASSQSIPGQSYEQYF.

In this sample, this clone turned up once. The chain recombines TRBV5-1 with TRBJ2-1, with D perhaps TRBD2 (6 bases). V was clipped by 0 bases and J by 5 bases, with 18 bases between them. Germline V lookup: CDR1 SGHRS, CDR2 YFSETQ. The CDR3 loop spans 17 amino acids. CDR3 nucleotides: TGCGCCAGCAGCTTGGGCCGGCGAGCTCGGGGGAACAATGAGCAGTTCTTC. Its translation: CASSLGRRARGNNEQFF. Variable domain in full (rest from reference TRBV5-1 and TRBJ2-1): KAGVTQTPRYLIKTRGQQVTLSCSPISGHRSVSWYQQTPGQGLQFLFEYFSETQRNKGNFPGRFSGRQFSNSRSEMNVSTLELGDSALYLCASSLGRRARGNNEQFFGPGTRLTVL.

The rearrangement uses TRBV6-5 and TRBJ2-1; 7 bases are shared with TRBD1. The CDR3 contains 13 residues. V dropped 8 bases and J dropped 4; count of bases not matched to a gene: 5. Germline CDR1 MNHEY, CDR2 SVGAGI. The DNA for the CDR3 is TGTGCCAGCGCCGGGACAGCTTACAATGAGCAGTTCTTC. It translates to CASAGTAYNEQFF.

CDR3 residues: CATSRSGGAGEQYF. The CDR3 DNA follows: TGTGCCACCAGCAGAAGCGGGGGGGCGGGCGAGCAGTACTTC. The chain has TRBV15 and TRBJ2-7; TRBD2 matches 10 bases. CDR3 length: 14 residues. After removal of 2 bases from V and 6 bases from J, the junction contained 4 bases not matched to a gene. Germline V gene lookup returns CDR1 LNHNV and CDR2 YYDKDF (reference sequence).

The chain has TRBV4-3 and TRBJ1-4; tentative D call: TRBD1 (5 bases). CDR1 is LGHNA, CDR2 YSLEER, per germline. The V end lost 1 base, the J end lost 2 bases, and 5 bases lay between the germline ends. This CDR3 comprises 14 residues. CDR3 nucleotide sequence: TGCGCCAGCAGCCAAGCAGGGACTAATGAAAAACTGTTTTTT. Translated: CASSQAGTNEKLFF.

V usage is TRBV20-1 and J usage is TRBJ2-1; D unclear. The germline gives CDR1 DFQATT, CDR2 SNEGSKA (reference sequence). V was cut by 2 bases and J by 8 bases, with 7 bases left in between. The CDR3 is 11 amino acids. The CDR3 DNA reads as TGCAGTGCTAGACTACGCCATGAGCAGTTCTTC. Amino acids: CSARLRHEQFF.